The 18 T cell receptor beta chains presented below share a single source sample, sequenced in a study of control samples from healthy donors and cancer patients. The data were produced by immunoSEQ multiplex PCR, yet TCRdb's version contains in-frame clones alone and is incomplete. Of 130,000 to 150,000 clones listed, roughly nine tenths were seen once; the top ten hold approximately 9%. The sample consisted of blood. The receptor source for this set is a woman aged 25 to 45 in good health.

This chain connects TRBV29-1 to TRBJ1-2; weak D call: TRBD1 (6 bases). Germline V gene data show CDR1 as SQVTM and CDR2 as ANQGSEA. The V gene lost 4 bases and the J gene lost 3 bases, with 15 bases spanning the gap. This CDR3 spans 14 amino acids. The CDR3 region is CSVGQDTSHYGYTF. Here the CDR3 DNA reads TGCAGCGTTGGACAGGACACTTCCCACTATGGCTACACCTTC.

This clone was seen a handful of times. This same CDR3 is encoded by further DNA sequences in the sample. This chain joins TRBV29-1 and TRBJ2-1, with D unresolved. Germline CDR1 is SQVTM and CDR2 is ANQGSEA. The CDR3 sequence is 11 residues long. With 0 bases removed from V and 4 bases from J, the gap between germline ends came to 1 base. CDR3 DNA: TGCAGCGTTGAAGATTACAATGAGCAGTTCTTC. It codes for CSVEDYNEQFF.

The chain employs TRBV7-2 and TRBJ2-2; 12 bases map to TRBD2. Trimming at V came to 0 bases and at J to 4 bases, leaving 12 bases not matched to a gene. From germline, CDR1 is SGHTA and CDR2 FQGNSA. This CDR3 comprises 20 residues. The DNA of the CDR3 is TGTGCCAGCAGCTTAGCGCTACTGACTAGCGGGAGAGCTCTCACCGGGGAGCTGTTTTTT. Protein sequence: CASSLALLTSGRALTGELFF.

The chain carries TRBV19 and TRBJ2-3; 12 nucleotides agree with TRBD2. Trimming at V came to 4 bases and at J to 4 bases, leaving 12 bases not matched to a gene. The CDR3 runs to 18 residues. Germline V lookup: CDR1 LNHDA, CDR2 SQIVND (reference sequence). This CDR3 is CASSRRSSGRALADTQYF. The CDR3 nucleotides are TGTGCCAGTAGTAGGAGGTCTAGCGGGAGGGCCTTAGCAGATACGCAGTATTTT.

The genes are TRBV4-1 and TRBJ2-4, with 7 bases identical to TRBD1. Per the germline V gene, CDR1 is MGHRA and CDR2 is YSYEKL. The CDR3 sequence is 18 residues long. Trimming took 3 bases from V and 0 from J; bases not matched to a gene: 11. CDR3 sequence: CASSQNLGQTLAKNIQYF. The DNA for the CDR3 is TGCGCCAGCAGCCAGAACCTGGGACAGACTTTAGCCAAAAACATTCAGTACTTC.

The rearrangement uses TRBV11-2 and TRBJ2-7; D may be TRBD2 (5 bases). V was cut by 1 base and J by 7 bases, with 8 bases left in between. Germline CDR1 reads SGHAT; CDR2 reads FQNNGV. CDR3 size: 12 residues. The CDR3 loop is CASSLGSGEQYF. In nucleotides, the CDR3 is TGTGCCAGCAGCTTAGGTTCGGGGGAGCAGTACTTC. Supplemented by reference TRBV11-2 and TRBJ2-7, the full variable domain reads EAGVAQSPRYKIIEKRQSVAFWCNPISGHATLYWYQQILGQGPKLLIQFQNNGVVDDSQLPKDRFSAERLKGVDSTLKIQPAKLEDSAVYLCASSLGSGEQYFGPGTRLTVT.

The gene calls are TRBV5-6 and TRBJ2-1, with D hard to call. Trimming took 7 bases from V and 0 from J, leaving 14 bases between them. There are 15 residues in the CDR3. Looked up from germline, CDR1 is SGHDT and CDR2 is YYEEEE. The CDR3 DNA reads as TGTGCCAGCGACTTTGGGGTGAGCTCCTACAATGAGCAGTTCTTC. Residues: CASDFGVSSYNEQFF.

The rearrangement uses TRBV20-1 and TRBJ1-2; D remains unclear. The V gene lost 2 bases and the J gene lost 8 bases, with 9 bases spanning the gap. Looked up from germline, CDR1 is DFQATT and CDR2 is SNEGSKA (reference sequence). This CDR3 contains 11 residues. CDR3 amino acids: CSARLLGGYTF. The CDR3 nucleotides are TGCAGTGCTAGACTGTTAGGAGGCTACACCTTC.

As regards this clone: This sample includes further DNA sequences coding for the same CDR3. V gene TRBV11-2 combines with J gene TRBJ2-1; D not resolved. Germline lookup yields CDR1 SGHAT and CDR2 FQNNGV. The CDR3 contains 13 residues. Trimming took 2 bases from V and 6 from J, leaving 8 bases between them. CDR3 protein: CASSLSQSNEQFF. CDR3 nucleotides: TGTGCCAGCAGCTTATCACAAAGCAATGAGCAGTTCTTC.

The V gene is TRBV5-6, the J gene TRBJ2-7; D unclear. CDR1 is SGHDT and CDR2 is YYEEEE in the germline V gene. The V end was cut by 4 bases, the J end by 2 bases, with 10 bases between. This CDR3 region has 13 residues. The DNA of the CDR3 is TGTGCCAGCAGCCTAACAGTGGCCTACGAGCAGTACTTC. It yields the protein CASSLTVAYEQYF.

The rearrangement joins TRBV12-3 or TRBV12-4 to TRBJ1-4; TRBD1 might be the D (5 bases). The CDR3 runs 13 residues. Deletions cut 5 bases from V and 7 bases from J, with 11 bases between. The CDR3 reads CASSPPGGEKLFF. CDR3 coding DNA: TGTGCCAGCAGTCCCCCGGGGGGTGAAAAACTGTTTTTT.

In nucleotides, the CDR3 is TGTGCCAGCAGCGTAGACAGGGAAAGGGGTAATTCACCCCTCCACTTT. It yields the protein CASSVDRERGNSPLHF. The chain recombines TRBV9 with TRBJ1-6; TRBD1 might be the D (6 bases). Trimming removed 0 bases from V and 6 bases from J, with 13 bases in between. Germline loops: CDR1 SGDLS, CDR2 YYNGEE. This CDR3 spans 16 amino acids.

The genes are TRBV5-1 and TRBJ2-5; the D gene is possibly TRBD1 (6 bases). Germline V gives CDR1 SGHRS, CDR2 YFSETQ. V shed 0 bases and J shed 0 bases, with 9 bases lying between them. The CDR3 sequence is 15 residues long. CDR3 loop: CASSLGTGNQETQYF. CDR3 nucleotides: TGCGCCAGCAGCTTGGGAACAGGGAACCAAGAGACCCAGTACTTC.

This chain uses TRBV14 with TRBJ2-2; tentatively, D is TRBD2 (5 bases). Germline assignment: CDR1 SGHDN and CDR2 FVKESK. Trimming removed 1 base at V and 7 bases at J, with 7 bases between. The CDR3 runs to 13 residues. Written as DNA, the CDR3 is TGTGCCAGCAGCCAAGTTCGGGGCGGGGAGCTGTTTTTT. Translating it yields CASSQVRGGELFF. The variable domain in full, with the rest retrieved from reference TRBV14 and TRBJ2-2, is EAGVTQFPSHSVIEKGQTVTLRCDPISGHDNLYWYRRVMGKEIKFLLHFVKESKQDESGMPNNRFLAERTGGTYSTLKVQPAELEDSGVYFCASSQVRGGELFFGEGSRLTVL.

The chain combines TRBV6-5 with TRBJ2-1; D gene uncertain. The length of the CDR3 is 14 residues. In germline, CDR1 is MNHEY, CDR2 SVGAGI. V gave up 5 bases and J gave up 4 bases, with 12 bases separating them. Written as DNA, the CDR3 is TGTGCCAGCAGTCCGATGAATTCTTACAATGAGCAGTTCTTC. Translation gives CASSPMNSYNEQFF.

This sequence joins TRBV5-1 and TRBJ1-3, with D possibly being TRBD1 (5 bases). Germline lookup yields CDR1 SGHRS and CDR2 YFSETQ. The ends were cut back, 4 bases at V and 0 bases at J, with 14 bases in the middle. The CDR3 has 16 residues. In DNA, the CDR3 is TGCGCCAGCAGCGAATCAGGGCCGTACTCTGGAAACACCATATATTTT. Protein: CASSESGPYSGNTIYF.

The genes are TRBV5-1 and TRBJ2-1, with a tentative D call TRBD2 (6 bases). V shed 0 bases and J shed 10 bases, with 17 bases lying between them. CDR1 and CDR2 from the germline V gene are SGHRS and YFSETQ. The CDR3 is 15 amino acids. As DNA, the CDR3 is TGCGCCAGCAGCTTGGACGGGACTGATAGTTGGGAGCAGTTCTTC. As protein: CASSLDGTDSWEQFF.

The chain recombines TRBV9 with TRBJ1-2; D gene uncertain. From germline, CDR1 is SGDLS and CDR2 YYNGEE. The CDR3 length is 16 residues. The ends were cut back, 0 bases at V and 8 bases at J, with 20 bases in the middle. CDR3 sequence reads: CASSVGRASGLYGYTF. The CDR3 region has the DNA TGTGCCAGCAGCGTAGGGAGGGCGTCGGGCTTGTACGGCTACACCTTC.